This T cell receptor (beta chain) was sequenced in a study of shared clonotypes between healthy human individuals. Findings and caveats of the study: Naive CD4 clonotypes were shared across a handful of donors at 4.5% to 6%. When compared with the clonotypes that were shared by all four sorted-subset donors, the non-shared clonotypes turned out to have lower generation probabilities.

The table came from immunoSEQ multiplex PCR; TCRdb's copy has only in-frame clones and leaves some out. The sample has fewer than 700,000 clones, approximately 95% seen once. Naive CD8 cells comprised CD45RO-negative, CCR7-positively selected cells, excluding terminally differentiated effector memory CD45RA+ cells. V dropped 5 bases and J dropped 4; count of bases not matched to a gene: 4. CDR3 length: 14 residues. Germline V gene lookup returns CDR1 MNHEY and CDR2 SMNVEV (reference sequence). With respect to this clone: Its antigen is undetermined. Within the sample, other DNA sequences also encode this same CDR3.

The sequencing sample was made of naive CD8+ T cells sorted from blood. The chain uses TRBV27 and TRBJ2-7, with TRBD1 identical over 11 bases. This receptor was obtained from a woman in her twenties or thirties in good health. CDR3 nucleotides: TGTGCCAGCAGTGCCGGGACAGGGGGATACGAGCAGTACTTC. Translated, it gives CASSAGTGGYEQYF.